Presented here are 3 T cell receptor beta chains from one specimen sequenced in a study of blood T cell repertoires in COVID-19. The method was immunoSEQ multiplex PCR; TCRdb's version includes in-frame clones alone and lacks a portion of them. The repertoire includes about 300,000 clones, around 80% of them detected once, and 1% to 1.5% sits in the top ten. The material sequenced was peripheral blood. The receptors were gathered from a woman between 45 and 65 years old with acute or convalescent COVID-19.

This clone occurred a few times. The chain links TRBV5-6 to TRBJ2-1; D gene unclear. This CDR3 region has 12 residues. Per the germline V gene, CDR1 is SGHDT and CDR2 is YYEEEE. The V gene lost 1 base and the J gene lost 9 bases, with 8 bases spanning the gap. The CDR3 DNA is TGTGCCAGCAGCTTGTGGCAGCGTGAGCAGTTCTTC. Protein product: CASSLWQREQFF.

The chain recombines TRBV12-1 with TRBJ1-3; TRBD1, the table's D call, lacks a check against the DNA. TRBV12-1 is deemed a pseudogene. The CDR3 is made up of 18 amino acids. In DNA form, the CDR3 reads TGTGCCAGCAGCTTATGGACAGGGGAAGTCGTTGGGCCCTGCCCCATATATTTT. Protein: CASSLWTGEVVGPCPIYF.

This chain uses TRBV16 with TRBJ1-1; maybe TRBD1 (5 bases). The V gene's germline CDR1 is KGHSY and CDR2 FQNENV. Trimming took off 1 base at V and 0 bases at J, with 9 bases between the two ends. The CDR3 extends over 15 amino acids. The CDR3: CASSQFDRMNTEAFF. CDR3 in DNA: TGTGCCAGCAGCCAATTCGACAGAATGAACACTGAAGCTTTCTTT.